The rows below give T cell receptor beta chains drawn from one sample of a study of cytomegalovirus exposure and HLA in healthy donors. This table comes from immunoSEQ multiplex PCR, and its TCRdb copy is limited to in-frame clones, with some not included. In the table there are about 120,000 clones, over 70% of which are singletons. Sequenced input: PBMCs. The receptors derive from a female donor in good health and CMV-seropositive. The conserved cysteine and the conserved F or W are not part of the CDR3 here.

j_call v_call cdr3_aa
TRBJ2-7 TRBV10-3 AVGVSYEQY
TRBJ2-2 TRBV7-2 ASSSGYLAGGPTGELF
TRBJ1-5 TRBV2 ASIESRTAVGQPQH
TRBJ2-2 TRBV6-5 ASTTPGLYTGELF
TRBJ1-3 TRBV4-2 ASSQEEGSGNTIY
TRBJ2-5 TRBV5-4 ASSSGGAGKTQY
TRBJ1-1 TRBV27 ASRPREMNTEAF
TRBJ2-1 TRBV19 ATRTSGGPNNEQF
TRBJ2-5 TRBV28 ASSSLGDQETQY
TRBJ1-4 TRBV19 ASSTLDRGRSEKLF